This TCR beta chain derives from a study of PD-L1 blockade in urothelial cancer. Study-wide context: About nine tenths of the roughly 29 patients were men with bladder-origin urothelial cancer.

Using immunoSEQ multiplex PCR, the repertoire was profiled, and TCRdb retains in-frame clones only, with some absent. The repertoire consists of roughly 100,000 clones, with roughly 90% occurring once and the leading ten covering 0.85% to 1%. As to time point: pretreatment peripheral blood. The receptor was isolated from an elderly woman with urothelial cancer. The source material was PBMCs, sampled around atezolizumab (anti-PD-L1) treatment.

CDR3 nucleotides: TGTGCCAGCAGCTTAACCGGCGGCATCTCCCCCAACGAGCAGTACTTC. As protein: CASSLTGGISPNEQYF. This rearrangement joins TRBV7-2 to TRBJ2-7; no clear D. Germline-derived CDR1 and CDR2 are SGHTA and FQGNSA. This CDR3 comprises 16 residues. V was shortened by 2 bases and J by 5 bases, with 19 bases between the two germline ends. Variable domain in full (rest from reference TRBV7-2 and TRBJ2-7): GAGVSQSPSNKVTEKGKDVELRCDPISGHTALYWYRQSLGQGLEFLIYFQGNSAPDKSGLPSDRFSAERTGGSVSTLTIQRTQQEDSAVYLCASSLTGGISPNEQYFGPGTRLTVT.